Following are 24 T cell receptor beta chains from one sample sequenced in a study of blood T cell repertoires in COVID-19 (dated by TCRdb to the early 2020s). The library relied on the immunoSEQ multiplex PCR assay. TCRdb took over this immuneACCESS table, retaining in-frame rearrangements with V and J assigned. Such tables are incomplete; in checked studies, under half of the missing clones stem from an unresolved V gene, and the remainder is unexplained. The sample table records about 140,000 clones; 90% of these occur just once. Clones ranked in the top ten supply 11% of the sample. Sample: peripheral blood. The receptor set was obtained from a woman older than 75 with acute or convalescent COVID-19.

This chain joins TRBV5-1 and TRBJ1-1; no clear D. This CDR3 has 14 residues. The V gene's germline CDR1 is SGHRS and CDR2 YFSETQ. Trimming shortened V by 2 bases and J by 4 bases, and 12 bases separated the two germline ends. The CDR3 DNA follows: TGCGCCAGCAGCTTAGAATCCGGGGTCACTGAAGCTTTCTTT. This gives the protein CASSLESGVTEAFF.

The rearrangement links TRBV3-1 (or the pseudogene TRBV3-2) to TRBJ1-2; 9 bases match TRBD1. V trimming: 4 bases; J trimming: 8 bases; junction bases outside the gene matches: 8. The germline gives CDR1 LGHDT, CDR2 YNNKEL (reference sequence). The CDR3 is 14 amino acids. CDR3 bases: TGTGCCAGCAGCCGACTGGACAGGGGCGGCGGCTACACCTTC. It encodes CASSRLDRGGGYTF.

The chain joins TRBV9 to TRBJ1-6; 9 positions agree with TRBD1. Unmatched junction bases numbered 6, after V lost 3 bases and J lost 2 bases. There are 17 residues in the CDR3. The germline gives CDR1 SGDLS, CDR2 YYNGEE. This CDR3 reads CASSAGQGRTYNSPLHF. In DNA, the CDR3 is TGTGCCAGCAGCGCTGGACAGGGGAGGACCTATAATTCACCCCTCCACTTT.

The chain links TRBV7-9 to TRBJ1-5; 7 bases are shared with TRBD1. The germline V gene encodes CDR1 SEHNR and CDR2 FQNEAQ (reference sequence). CDR3 size: 14 residues. The ends lost 3 bases at V and 3 bases at J; junction bases unmatched: 2. CDR3 protein: CASSFTGDNQPQHF. CDR3 coding DNA: TGTGCCAGCAGCTTTACAGGGGACAATCAGCCCCAGCATTTT.

The CDR3: CASSLGVGADTEAFF. As DNA, the CDR3 is TGCGCCAGCAGCTTGGGGGTTGGGGCGGACACTGAAGCTTTCTTT. The chain joins TRBV5-1 to TRBJ1-1, with TRBD1 as a possible D gene (5 bases). Germline CDR1 SGHRS, CDR2 YFSETQ. Trimming took off 0 bases at V and 3 bases at J, with 12 bases between the two ends. The CDR3 contains 15 residues.

The V call is TRBV7-2, the J call TRBJ1-6; D remains ambiguous. This CDR3 spans 15 amino acids. V was clipped by 1 base and J by 3 bases, with 7 bases between them. Germline V CDR1 and CDR2: SGHTA, FQGNSA. The CDR3 reads CASSLVRLYNSPLHF. The CDR3 DNA reads as TGTGCCAGCAGCTTAGTCCGACTCTATAATTCACCCCTCCACTTT.

The chain has TRBV5-1 and TRBJ1-1; the match to TRBD1 covers 8 bases. Trimming at V came to 3 bases and at J to 1 base, leaving 5 bases not matched to a gene. CDR1 and CDR2 from the germline V gene are SGHRS and YFSETQ. The CDR3 totals 15 residues. The DNA of the CDR3 is TGCGCCAGCAGCTGGATGACAGGGGCGAACACTGAAGCTTTCTTT. Translation gives CASSWMTGANTEAFF.

The chain combines TRBV19 with TRBJ1-3, with TRBD1 matching over 7 bases. This CDR3 region has 14 residues. Trimming at V came to 7 bases and at J to 2 bases, leaving 5 bases not matched to a gene. Germline V CDR1 and CDR2: LNHDA, SQIVND (reference sequence). CDR3 in amino acids: CASNRQGTGNTIYF. The CDR3 DNA reads TGTGCCAGTAATCGACAGGGAACTGGAAACACCATATATTTT.

J is TRBJ1-6 and V is TRBV6-5, with D possibly matching TRBD1 (5 bases). CDR1 and CDR2 (germline): MNHEY, SVGAGI. V lost 0 bases, J lost 8 bases, and 14 bases lay in between. The CDR3 runs to 16 residues. The CDR3 is CASSYSALRGDSPLHF. The CDR3 bases are TGTGCCAGCAGTTACTCGGCCCTTCGGGGGGATTCACCCCTCCACTTT.

This clone was counted once. V usage is TRBV28 and J usage is TRBJ1-4; a possible D gene is TRBD1 (6 bases). CDR1 and CDR2 (germline): MDHEN, SYDVKM. Trimming removed 2 bases at V and 1 base at J, with 14 bases between. The CDR3 has 17 amino acids. The CDR3 loop is CASSLRGRGGTNEKLFF. The CDR3 bases are TGTGCCAGCAGTTTAAGGGGCCGAGGGGGAACTAATGAAAAACTGTTTTTT. The entire variable domain, with the rest obtained from reference TRBV28 and TRBJ1-4, is as follows: DVKVTQSSRYLVKRTGEKVFLECVQDMDHENMFWYRQDPGLGLRLIYFSYDVKMKEKGDIPEGYSVSREKKERFSLILESASTNQTSMYLCASSLRGRGGTNEKLFFGSGTQLSVL.

V gene TRBV5-1 combines with J gene TRBJ2-5, with 10 positions matching TRBD1. The J segment lost 4 bases and the V segment lost 4 bases, leaving 7 bases of the junction unmatched. CDR1 is SGHRS and CDR2 is YFSETQ in the germline V gene. The CDR3 sequence is 15 residues long. As DNA, the CDR3 is TGCGCCAGCAGCACCGGACAGGGGGGAGGAGAGACCCAGTACTTC. This codes for CASSTGQGGGETQYF.

This clone occurred once. The J gene is TRBJ2-3, the V gene TRBV7-2, with D unclear. From germline, CDR1 is SGHTA and CDR2 FQGNSA. V lost 2 bases and J lost 0, with 6 bases in between. There are 14 residues in the CDR3. CDR3: CASSLSGSTDTQYF. CDR3 in DNA: TGTGCCAGCAGCTTATCCGGGAGCACAGATACGCAGTATTTT.

The V gene is TRBV29-1, the J gene TRBJ1-1; the D gene is possibly TRBD1 (6 bases). CDR3 length: 16 residues. V dropped 1 base and J dropped 10 bases, with 25 bases sitting between them. Germline CDR1 SQVTM, CDR2 ANQGSEA. CDR3 sequence (DNA): TGCAGCGTTGAAGGTGAGGCGTCAGGGGCCTACAGGAGAGCTTTCTTT. Encoded protein: CSVEGEASGAYRRAFF.

V usage is TRBV2 and J usage is TRBJ1-5; 8 nucleotides agree with TRBD1. Germline V CDR1 and CDR2: SNHLY, FYNNEI. Trimming cost V 8 bases and J 2 bases; bases outside gene matches: 5. The CDR3 spans 14 residues. CDR3 region: CASGDRGGNQPQHF. The CDR3, as DNA: TGTGCCAGCGGAGACAGGGGAGGCAATCAGCCCCAGCATTTT. Based on the CDR3 plus reference TRBV2 and TRBJ1-5, the full variable domain is EPEVTQTPSHQVTQMGQEVILRCVPISNHLYFYWYRQILGQKVEFLVSFYNNEISEKSEIFDDQFSVERPDGSNFTLKIRSTKLEDSAMYFCASGDRGGNQPQHFGDGTRLSIL.

The chain uses TRBV14 and TRBJ1-2; D gene unclear. V was cut by 1 base and J by 2 bases, with 17 bases left in between. This CDR3 is 17 amino acids long. The germline gives CDR1 SGHDN, CDR2 FVKESK. The CDR3 is CASSQVSKGDRNYGYTF. The CDR3 region has the DNA TGTGCCAGCAGCCAAGTTAGTAAGGGAGACCGAAACTATGGCTACACCTTC.

This chain uses TRBV7-9 with TRBJ2-3, with D maybe TRBD1 (6 bases). Germline V CDR1 and CDR2: SEHNR, FQNEAQ (reference sequence). This CDR3 is 15 amino acids long. V lost 6 bases and J lost 2, with 15 bases in between. The CDR3 loop reads CASRPGTGTTDTQYF. As DNA, the CDR3 is TGTGCCAGCAGACCCGGAACAGGGACCACAGATACGCAGTATTTT.

V is TRBV29-1 and J is TRBJ1-2, with D perhaps matching TRBD1 (5 bases). CDR3 length equals 15 residues. Trimming shortened V by 4 bases and J by 0 bases, and 15 bases separated the two germline ends. CDR1 and CDR2 (germline): SQVTM, ANQGSEA. CDR3 loop: CSVAPGSAANYGYTF. CDR3 nucleotides: TGCAGCGTTGCGCCAGGGTCGGCAGCTAACTATGGCTACACCTTC.

The chain links TRBV7-9 to TRBJ1-4; the D is unclear. V lost 5 bases and J 0 bases, leaving 13 bases between the germline ends. Looked up from germline, CDR1 is SEHNR and CDR2 is FQNEAQ (reference sequence). The CDR3 is 16 amino acids. Here the CDR3 DNA reads TGTGCCAGCAGCCAGCGTCCCTTTTCAACTAATGAAAAACTGTTTTTT. This sequence encodes CASSQRPFSTNEKLFF. Full variable domain (rest looked up from reference TRBV7-9 and TRBJ1-4): DTGVSQNPRHKITKRGQNVTFRCDPISEHNRLYWYRQTLGQGPEFLTYFQNEAQLEKSRLLSDRFSAERPKGSFSTLEIQRTEQGDSAMYLCASSQRPFSTNEKLFFGSGTQLSVL.

The chain has TRBV3-1 (or the pseudogene TRBV3-2) and TRBJ2-5; 8 bases line up with TRBD2. The germline gives CDR1 LGHDT, CDR2 YNNKEL (reference sequence). Unmatched junction bases numbered 16, after V lost 5 bases and J lost 5 bases. CDR3 size: 17 residues. CDR3 in amino acids: CASSLLIGGGLRETQYF. The CDR3 DNA is TGTGCCAGCAGCTTACTAATCGGGGGGGGACTGCGGGAGACCCAGTACTTC.

CDR3 nucleotide sequence: TGTGCCAGCAGTGCAACGGGACAGACTAATTCACCCCTCCACTTT. This encodes CASSATGQTNSPLHF. V is TRBV2 and J is TRBJ1-6, with 7 bases aligning to TRBD1. With V trimmed by 4 bases and J by 6 bases, 6 bases remained unmatched. Germline-derived CDR1 and CDR2 are SNHLY and FYNNEI. CDR3 length: 15 residues.

The genes are TRBV12-3 or TRBV12-4 and TRBJ1-5; 7 nucleotides line up with TRBD1. Trimming took 6 bases from V and 7 from J; bases not matched to a gene: 6. CDR3 length equals 13 residues. The CDR3 loop reads CASSLQGGQPQHF. For the CDR3, the DNA is TGTGCCAGCAGCCTCCAGGGGGGCCAGCCCCAGCATTTT.

The chain joins TRBV10-1 to TRBJ2-7; TRBD2 might be the D (7 bases). The CDR3 is 14 residues long. Germline loops: CDR1 WNHNN, CDR2 SYGVQD (reference sequence). V lost 2 bases, J lost 6 bases, and 14 bases lay in between. Written as DNA, the CDR3 is TGCGCCAGCAGTGAGGAGGCGGGGGCGGGCGAGCAGTACTTC. Translation: CASSEEAGAGEQYF.

This chain links TRBV9 with TRBJ2-3, with TRBD1 matching 8 bases. The CDR3 runs 15 residues. CDR1 and CDR2 from the germline V gene are SGDLS and YYNGEE. The V and J ends lost 4 bases and 2 bases, in that order; junction bases with no gene match: 6. The DNA of the CDR3 is TGTGCCAGCAGCCCCCGGGACAGGTACACAGATACGCAGTATTTT. Translated, it gives CASSPRDRYTDTQYF.

V and J are TRBV9 and TRBJ1-2; 9 bases fit TRBD1. The CDR3 is made up of 19 amino acids. Germline assignment: CDR1 SGDLS and CDR2 YYNGEE. V gave up 3 bases and J gave up 4 bases; unmatched junction bases: 19. CDR3 sequence reads: CASSATGGGIPYRVYGYTF. The CDR3, as DNA: TGTGCCAGCAGCGCCACAGGGGGCGGAATTCCCTACAGGGTCTATGGCTACACCTTC.